The T cell receptor (beta chain) described here comes from a study of shared clonotypes between healthy human individuals. Broader study findings: As a rule, naive subsets had a larger estimated richness than memory subsets. Genetic and exposure-history diversity was limited by the few donors.

In regard to this clone: Its antigen is unidentified. A much bigger clone sits one base away, suggesting this may be a read error.

V lost 5 bases, J lost 4 bases, and 2 bases stayed unmatched. Germline lookup yields CDR1 SGHVS and CDR2 FNYEAQ. The CDR3 loop spans 13 amino acids. Deep-level assay runs were performed. Only in-frame clones appear in the TCRdb table, and some are missing; sequencing was by immunoSEQ multiplex PCR. The sample lists 900,000 to 1,200,000 clones; roughly 74% were seen once. This TCR was sampled from a man aged 18 to 29 in good health. Some clones in this sample may be carry-over from other donors' samples. The chain uses TRBV7-6 and TRBJ1-2, with 9 positions matching TRBD1. Sequencing used memory CD4+ T cells from PBMCs. Subset defined: CD45RA-negative fraction. CDR3 in amino acids: CASSPDRGYGYTF. The CDR3 DNA reads TGTGCCAGCAGCCCGGACAGGGGCTATGGCTACACCTTC.